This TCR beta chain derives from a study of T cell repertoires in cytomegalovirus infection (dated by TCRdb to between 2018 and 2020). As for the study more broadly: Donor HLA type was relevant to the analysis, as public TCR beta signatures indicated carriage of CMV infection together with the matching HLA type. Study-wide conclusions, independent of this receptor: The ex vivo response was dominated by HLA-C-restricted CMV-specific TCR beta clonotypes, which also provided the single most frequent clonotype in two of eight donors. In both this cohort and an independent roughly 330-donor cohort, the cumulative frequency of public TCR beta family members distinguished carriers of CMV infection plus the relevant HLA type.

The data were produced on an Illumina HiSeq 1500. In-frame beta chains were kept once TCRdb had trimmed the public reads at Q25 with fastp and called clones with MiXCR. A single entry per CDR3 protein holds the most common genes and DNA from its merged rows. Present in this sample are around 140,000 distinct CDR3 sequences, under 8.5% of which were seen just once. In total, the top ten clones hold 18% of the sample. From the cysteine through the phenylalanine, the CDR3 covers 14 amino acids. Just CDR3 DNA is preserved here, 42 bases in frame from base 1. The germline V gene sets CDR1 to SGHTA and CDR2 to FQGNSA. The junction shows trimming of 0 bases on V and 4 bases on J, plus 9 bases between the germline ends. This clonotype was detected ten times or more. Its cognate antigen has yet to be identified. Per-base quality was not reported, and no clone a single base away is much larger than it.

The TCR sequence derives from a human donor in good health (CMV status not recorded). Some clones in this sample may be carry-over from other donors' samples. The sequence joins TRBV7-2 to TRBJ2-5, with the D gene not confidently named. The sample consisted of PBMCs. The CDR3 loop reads CASSLAGASETQYF. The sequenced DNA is TGTGCCAGCAGCTTAGCAGGAGCATCAGAGACCCAGTACTTC. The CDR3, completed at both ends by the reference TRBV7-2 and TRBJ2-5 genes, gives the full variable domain GAGVSQSPSNKVTEKGKDVELRCDPISGHTALYWYRQSLGQGLEFLIYFQGNSAPDKSGLPSDRFSAERTGGSVSTLTIQRTQQEDSAVYLCASSLAGASETQYFGPGTRLLVL.